This T cell receptor (beta chain) came from a study of T cell repertoires in cytomegalovirus infection. Trimming pared 5 bases from V and 4 bases from J, leaving 17 bases between. This CDR3 is built from 15 residues. Looked up from germline, CDR1 is SEHNR and CDR2 is FQNEAQ (reference sequence). TCRdb passed the reads through MiXCR, listing each CDR3 protein once. Here the sample spans about 310,000 distinct CDR3 sequences, 25% being singletons. In regard to this clonotype: Antigen specificity is unknown.

This receptor was taken from a human donor in good health (CMV status not recorded). Some clones in this sample may be carry-over from other donors' samples. This chain links TRBV7-9 with TRBJ1-2, with a possible D match to TRBD1 (6 bases). This material consisted of cultured PBMCs, taken from culture after CMV antigen stimulation. The CDR3 DNA sequence: TGTGCCAGCAGCCCACTGGGGGGCCGGAGCTATGGCTACACCTTC. Amino acids: CASSPLGGRSYGYTF.